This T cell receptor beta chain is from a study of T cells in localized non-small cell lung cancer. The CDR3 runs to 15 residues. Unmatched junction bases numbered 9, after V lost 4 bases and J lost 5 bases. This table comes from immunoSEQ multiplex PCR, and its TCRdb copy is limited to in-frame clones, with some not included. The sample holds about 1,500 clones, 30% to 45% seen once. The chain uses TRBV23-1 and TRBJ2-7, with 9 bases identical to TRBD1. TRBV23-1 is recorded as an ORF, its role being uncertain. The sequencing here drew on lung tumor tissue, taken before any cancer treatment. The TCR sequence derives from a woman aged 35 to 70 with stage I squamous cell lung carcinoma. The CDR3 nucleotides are TGCGCCAGCAGTCCAAGGGACAGGGAAGCCGACGAGCAGTACTTC. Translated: CASSPRDREADEQYF.